This T cell receptor beta chain was captured by sequencing in a study of blood T cell repertoires in COVID-19 (dated by TCRdb to about 2020). Regarding the research as a whole: Samples covering the acute and convalescent phases of COVID-19 were provided by collaborators in the United States, Italy and Spain. The material from the prospective study consisted of cDNA or gDNA derived from T cells, B-cell-depleted T cells, or PBMCs. Deeply sampled blood TCRbeta repertoires from subjects exposed to, actively infected with, or recovered from COVID-19 were included in the dataset. The repertoires were made available in a free public database intended to serve as a resource for research on the immune response to SARS-CoV-2. The samples were drawn from two sources: the first 160 participants of the ongoing ImmuneRACE study, and approximately 1,300 subjects contributed by 6 global collaborators. The sample metadata nearly always contained a de-identified subject ID, COVID-19 status, age in years and sex. Where available, HLA class I and class II types were taken from metadata supplied by the sample provider and were not determined by assay-based typing. Study-level results and caveats: Clinical and demographic metadata were provided uncurated, with the amount varying by source and participant.

Collaborating institutions collected whole blood in K2EDTA tubes following their own protocols. For TCRbeta analysis, collaborators shipped samples as frozen whole blood, isolated PBMCs, or DNA extracted from either of those sample types. Taken from the germline V gene (reference sequence), the CDR1 and CDR2 loops are LNHDA and SQIVND. The CDR3, from cysteine to phenylalanine, totals 13 residues. Just the 39-base CDR3 DNA is kept, in frame starting at base 1. V is shortened by 3 bases, J by 4 bases, and the region joining them spans 9 bases. TCRbeta CDR3 regions were amplified from genomic DNA by means of the immunoSEQ Assay, a bias-controlled multiplex PCR. The authors' pipeline ran thus. The number of nucleated cells in each sample was estimated by amplification of reference gene primers within the assay. To quantify the absolute abundance of each unique TCRbeta CDR3 rearrangement, sequence reads were collapsed and filtered. For each sample, productive Simpson clonality was calculated as the square root of Simpson's diversity index across productive rearrangements. TCRdb retrieved this table from immuneACCESS and kept in-frame rearrangements only. Not all clones are present; in checked studies, unresolved V genes account for under half, and no reason is known for the remainder. V and J calls and clone size are as listed in that table; D and trimming were resolved from the DNA. For this sample the table gives roughly 69,000 clones, of which more than 60% were detected only once. Roughly a tenth of the sample is taken by the ten largest.

In this sample, this clone turned up a few times. Its antigen remains unidentified. Nothing much larger sits one base from this clone, and base qualities are not available. The rearranged segments are TRBV19 and TRBJ1-2; the D gene is unclear. The receptor comes from a woman aged 50 to 60 with acute or convalescent COVID-19. Material: peripheral blood. The nucleotide sequence reads TGTGCCAGTAGTATGGACTTTTTCTATGGCTACACCTTC. It translates as CASSMDFFYGYTF.